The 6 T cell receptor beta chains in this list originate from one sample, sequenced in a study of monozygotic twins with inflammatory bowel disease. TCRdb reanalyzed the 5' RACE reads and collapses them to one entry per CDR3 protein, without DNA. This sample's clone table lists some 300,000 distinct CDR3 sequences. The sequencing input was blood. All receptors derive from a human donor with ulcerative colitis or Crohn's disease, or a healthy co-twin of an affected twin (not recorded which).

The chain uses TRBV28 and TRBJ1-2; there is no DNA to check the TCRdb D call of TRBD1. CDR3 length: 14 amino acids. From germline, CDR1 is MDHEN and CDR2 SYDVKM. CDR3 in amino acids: CASSGATGNYGYTF.

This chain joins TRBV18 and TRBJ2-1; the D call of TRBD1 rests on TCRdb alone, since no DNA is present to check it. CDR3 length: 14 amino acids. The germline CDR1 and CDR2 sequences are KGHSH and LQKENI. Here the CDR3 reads CASSLPLQGGEQFF.

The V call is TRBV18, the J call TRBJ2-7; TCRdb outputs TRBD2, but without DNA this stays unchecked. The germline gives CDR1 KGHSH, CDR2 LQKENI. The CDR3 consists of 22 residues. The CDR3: CASSRYVLAGGETSGSSYEQYF.

The CDR3 loop is CASSLDGELFF. The V call is TRBV5-6, the J call TRBJ2-2. CDR3 length: 11 residues. The germline gives CDR1 SGHDT, CDR2 YYEEEE.

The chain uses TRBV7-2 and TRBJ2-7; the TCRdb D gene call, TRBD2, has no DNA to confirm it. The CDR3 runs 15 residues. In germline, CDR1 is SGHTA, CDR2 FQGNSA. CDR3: CASSPTFSGGDEQYF.

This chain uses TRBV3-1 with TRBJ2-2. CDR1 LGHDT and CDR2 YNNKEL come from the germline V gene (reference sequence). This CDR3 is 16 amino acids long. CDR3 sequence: CASSQRTVANTGELFF.